This TCR beta chain was identified in a study of T-cell memory formation after mild COVID-19. Study background: The study found TCR clusters largely donor specific.

After 5'RACE with constant-segment primers, TCR alpha and TCR beta cDNA libraries carrying sample barcodes and UMIs were obtained. TCRdb reprocessed the 5' RACE reads with MiXCR, giving one entry per CDR3 protein. The repertoire holds approximately 250,000 distinct CDR3 sequences, with about 16% as singletons. This clonotype has ten or more counts. Its antigen is unknown. Study-wide results and caveats: CM and EM subsets held most contracting CD4+ clones; EMRA held CD8+ ones.

The CDR3 extends over 14 amino acids. J gave up 5 bases and V 5 bases, and 7 bases lay outside the gene matches. The V gene's germline CDR1 is SGHAT and CDR2 FQNNGV. The chain carries TRBV11-2 and TRBJ1-2, with 8 bases that match TRBD1. The sequence was collected from a man aged 18-30 years who had mild COVID-19 (a few samples of this study predate the infection). Cell type and time point are not known. The sequenced sample was PBMCs or a T cell subset sorted from them (not recorded which). The CDR3 loop reads CASSRTGTGYGYTF. The CDR3 DNA reads as TGTGCCAGCAGCCGGACCGGGACAGGTTATGGCTACACCTTC.